The clone carrying this TCR beta chain was seen only a few times. V was pared by 4 bases and J by 3 bases, with 10 bases between. CDR1 is SGHRS and CDR2 is YFSETQ in the germline V gene. The CDR3 sequence is 13 residues long. The data derive from a study of radiation and T cells in renal cell carcinoma. Time point described: blood 2 weeks post-SBRT. Treatment noted: 15 Gy SBRT to primary tumor, nephrectomy 4 weeks later. Produced via immunoSEQ multiplex PCR; TCRdb's table is partial and in-frame only. The table lists some 120,000 clones, more than 75% of them singletons. The clonotype was recovered from a woman between 65 and 79 years old with renal cell carcinoma. The chain joins TRBV5-1 to TRBJ1-1, with a possible D match to TRBD1 (5 bases). The sequencing here drew on blood, taken from a patient whose treatment included radiotherapy and nephrectomy. The CDR3 DNA is TGCGCCAGCAGCGCCAGGGTTGACACTGAAGCTTTCTTT. Encoded protein: CASSARVDTEAFF.